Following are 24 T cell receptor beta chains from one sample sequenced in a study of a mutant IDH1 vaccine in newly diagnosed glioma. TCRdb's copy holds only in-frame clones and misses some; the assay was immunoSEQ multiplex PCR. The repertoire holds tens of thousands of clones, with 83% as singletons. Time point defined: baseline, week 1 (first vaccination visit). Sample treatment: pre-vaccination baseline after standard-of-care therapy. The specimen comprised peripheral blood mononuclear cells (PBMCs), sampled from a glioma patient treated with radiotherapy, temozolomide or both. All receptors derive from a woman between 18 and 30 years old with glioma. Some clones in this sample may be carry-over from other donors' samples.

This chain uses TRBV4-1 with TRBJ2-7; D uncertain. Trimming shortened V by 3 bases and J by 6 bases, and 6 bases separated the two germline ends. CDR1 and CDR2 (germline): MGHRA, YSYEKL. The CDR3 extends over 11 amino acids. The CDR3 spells CASSQKREQYF. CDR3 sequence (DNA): TGCGCCAGCAGCCAGAAGCGCGAGCAGTACTTC.

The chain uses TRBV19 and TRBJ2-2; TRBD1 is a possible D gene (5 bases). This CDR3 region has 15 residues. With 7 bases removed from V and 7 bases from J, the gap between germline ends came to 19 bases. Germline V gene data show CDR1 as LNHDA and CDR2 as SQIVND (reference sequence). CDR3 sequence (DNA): TGTGCCAGTACCCCAAGGGGCGTTCGTTTCGGGGAGCTGTTTTTT. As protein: CASTPRGVRFGELFF.

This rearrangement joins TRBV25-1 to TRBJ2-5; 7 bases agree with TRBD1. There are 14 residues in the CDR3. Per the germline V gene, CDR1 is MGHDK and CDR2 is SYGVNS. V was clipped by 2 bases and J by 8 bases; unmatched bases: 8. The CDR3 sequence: CASSEVGGANTQYF. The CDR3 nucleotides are TGTGCCAGCAGTGAAGTAGGGGGCGCGAATACCCAGTACTTC.

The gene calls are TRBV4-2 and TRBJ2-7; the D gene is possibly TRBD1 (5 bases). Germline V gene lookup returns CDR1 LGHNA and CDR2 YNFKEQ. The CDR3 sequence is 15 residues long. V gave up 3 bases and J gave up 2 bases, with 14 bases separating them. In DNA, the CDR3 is TGTGCCAGCAGCCATGAAGGGGTTAAGGCCTACGAGCAGTACTTC. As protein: CASSHEGVKAYEQYF.

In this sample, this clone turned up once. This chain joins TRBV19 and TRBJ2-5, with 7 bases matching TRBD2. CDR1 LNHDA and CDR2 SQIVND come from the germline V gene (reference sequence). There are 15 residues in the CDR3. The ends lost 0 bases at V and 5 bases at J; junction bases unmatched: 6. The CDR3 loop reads CASSIDETSRETQYF. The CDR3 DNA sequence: TGTGCCAGTAGTATAGATGAGACTAGCCGGGAGACCCAGTACTTC.

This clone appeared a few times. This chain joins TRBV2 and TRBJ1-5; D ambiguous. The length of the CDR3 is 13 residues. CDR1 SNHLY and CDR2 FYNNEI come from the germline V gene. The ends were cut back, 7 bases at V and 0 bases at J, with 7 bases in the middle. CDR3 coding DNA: TGTGCCAGCAATTTCGATAGCAATCAGCCCCAGCATTTT. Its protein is CASNFDSNQPQHF.

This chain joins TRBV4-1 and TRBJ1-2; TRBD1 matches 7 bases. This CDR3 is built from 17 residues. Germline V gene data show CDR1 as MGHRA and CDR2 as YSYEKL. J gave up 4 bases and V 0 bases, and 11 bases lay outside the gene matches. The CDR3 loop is CASSQDRTGRWSYGYTF. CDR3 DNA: TGCGCCAGCAGCCAAGATCGGACAGGACGATGGTCCTATGGCTACACCTTC.

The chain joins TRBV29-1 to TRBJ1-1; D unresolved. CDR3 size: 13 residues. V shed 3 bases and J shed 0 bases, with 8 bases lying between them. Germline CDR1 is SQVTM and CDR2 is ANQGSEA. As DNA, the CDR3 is TGCAGCGTTGAGCGCCCACTGAACACTGAAGCTTTCTTT. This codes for CSVERPLNTEAFF.

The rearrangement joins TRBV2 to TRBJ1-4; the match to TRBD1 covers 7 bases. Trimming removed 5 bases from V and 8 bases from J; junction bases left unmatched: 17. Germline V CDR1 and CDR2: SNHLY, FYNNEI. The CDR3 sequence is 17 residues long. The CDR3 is CASSPRRGRLPPEKLFF. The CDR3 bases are TGTGCCAGCAGTCCTAGAAGGGGGCGCCTCCCCCCAGAAAAACTGTTTTTT.

This chain's CDR3 is CASSSPWTGMNTEAFF. In DNA, the CDR3 is TGTGCCAGCAGCTCCCCCTGGACAGGCATGAACACTGAAGCTTTCTTT. The chain is built from TRBV5-6 and TRBJ1-1; 7 nucleotides line up with TRBD1. V lost 3 bases, J lost 0 bases, and 8 bases stayed unmatched. CDR1 is SGHDT, CDR2 YYEEEE, per germline. The CDR3 sequence is 16 residues long.

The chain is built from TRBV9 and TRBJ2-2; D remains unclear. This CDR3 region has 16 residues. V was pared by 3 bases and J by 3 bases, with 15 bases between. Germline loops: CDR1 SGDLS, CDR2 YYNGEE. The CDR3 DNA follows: TGTGCCAGCAGCGCTCCAGGTTCGGGCGACACCGGGGAGCTGTTTTTT. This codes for CASSAPGSGDTGELFF.

The CDR3: CASSIGQAPYYEQYF. CDR3 bases: TGTGCCAGTAGTATCGGACAGGCCCCCTACTACGAGCAGTACTTC. This chain links TRBV19 with TRBJ2-7, with TRBD1 matching 7 bases. Losses at the gene ends were 3 bases for V and 3 bases for J; bases not matched to a gene: 8. CDR1 is LNHDA, CDR2 SQIVND, per germline (reference sequence). The CDR3 is 15 residues long. Variable domain in full (rest from reference TRBV19 and TRBJ2-7): DGGITQSPKYLFRKEGQNVTLSCEQNLNHDAMYWYRQDPGQGLRLIYYSQIVNDFQKGDIAEGYSVSREKKESFPLTVTSAQKNPTAFYLCASSIGQAPYYEQYFGPGTRLTVT.

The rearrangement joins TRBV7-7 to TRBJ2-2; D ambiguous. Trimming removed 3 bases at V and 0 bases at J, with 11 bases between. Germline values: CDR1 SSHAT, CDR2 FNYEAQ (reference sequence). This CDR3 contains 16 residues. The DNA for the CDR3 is TGTGCCAGCAGCTTCGGACGGACCACGAACACCGGGGAGCTGTTTTTT. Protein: CASSFGRTTNTGELFF.

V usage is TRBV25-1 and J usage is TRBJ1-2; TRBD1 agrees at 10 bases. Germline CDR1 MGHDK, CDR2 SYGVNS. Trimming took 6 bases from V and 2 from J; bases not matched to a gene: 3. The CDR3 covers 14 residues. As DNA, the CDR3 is TGTGCCAGCAGAGGGACAGGGGAAAACTATGGCTACACCTTC. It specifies CASRGTGENYGYTF.

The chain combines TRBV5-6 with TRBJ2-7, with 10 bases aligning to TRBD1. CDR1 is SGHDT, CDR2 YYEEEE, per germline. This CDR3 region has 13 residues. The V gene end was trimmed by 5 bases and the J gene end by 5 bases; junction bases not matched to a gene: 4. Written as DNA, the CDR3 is TGTGCCAGCAGTATGGGACAGGGGAACGAGCAGTACTTC. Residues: CASSMGQGNEQYF. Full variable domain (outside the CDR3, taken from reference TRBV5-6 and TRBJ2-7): DAGVTQSPTHLIKTRGQQVTLRCSPKSGHDTVSWYQQALGQGPQFIFQYYEEEERQRGNFPDRFSGHQFPNYSSELNVNALLLGDSALYLCASSMGQGNEQYFGPGTRLTVT.

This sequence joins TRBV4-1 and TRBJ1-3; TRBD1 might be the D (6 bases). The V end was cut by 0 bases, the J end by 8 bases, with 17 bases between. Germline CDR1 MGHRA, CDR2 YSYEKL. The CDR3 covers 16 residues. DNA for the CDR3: TGCGCCAGCAGCCAAGATGCGACAGGCGCGTTTGACACCATATATTTT. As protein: CASSQDATGAFDTIYF.

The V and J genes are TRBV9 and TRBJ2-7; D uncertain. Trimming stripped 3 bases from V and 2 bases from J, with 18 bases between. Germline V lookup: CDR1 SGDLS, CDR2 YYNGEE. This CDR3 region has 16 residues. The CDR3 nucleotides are TGTGCCAGCAGCGGTACCCCAACGTCAGCCCCCTACGAGCAGTACTTC. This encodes CASSGTPTSAPYEQYF.

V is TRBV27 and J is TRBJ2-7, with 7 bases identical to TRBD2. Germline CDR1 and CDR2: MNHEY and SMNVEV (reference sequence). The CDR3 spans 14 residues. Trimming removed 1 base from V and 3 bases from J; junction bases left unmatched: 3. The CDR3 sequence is CASSLYSGDYEQYF. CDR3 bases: TGTGCCAGCAGTTTATACAGCGGGGACTACGAGCAGTACTTC.

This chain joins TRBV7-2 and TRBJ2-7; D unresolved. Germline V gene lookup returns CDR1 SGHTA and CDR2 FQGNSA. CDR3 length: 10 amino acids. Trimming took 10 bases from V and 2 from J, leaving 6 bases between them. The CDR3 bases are TGTGCCATCGAGGCCTACGAGCAGTACTTC. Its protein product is CAIEAYEQYF.

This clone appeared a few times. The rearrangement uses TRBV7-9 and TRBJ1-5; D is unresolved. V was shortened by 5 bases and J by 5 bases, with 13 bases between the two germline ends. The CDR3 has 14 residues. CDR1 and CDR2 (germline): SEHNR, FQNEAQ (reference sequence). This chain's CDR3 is CASSQLTGDQPQHF. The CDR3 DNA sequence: TGTGCCAGCAGCCAGCTGACGGGAGATCAGCCCCAGCATTTT.

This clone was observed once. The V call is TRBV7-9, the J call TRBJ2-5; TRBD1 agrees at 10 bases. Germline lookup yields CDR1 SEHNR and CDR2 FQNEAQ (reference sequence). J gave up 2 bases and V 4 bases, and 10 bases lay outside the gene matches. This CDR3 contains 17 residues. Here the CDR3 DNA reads TGTGCCAGCAGCTACCCGAGAGGGGACAGGGGACAAGAGACCCAGTACTTC. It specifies CASSYPRGDRGQETQYF.

This chain's CDR3 is CAISEVRGSDTGELFF. In DNA form, the CDR3 reads TGTGCCATCAGTGAGGTTCGCGGGAGCGACACCGGGGAGCTGTTTTTT. This chain uses TRBV10-3 with TRBJ2-2; the match to TRBD2 covers 7 bases. CDR1 and CDR2 from the germline V gene are ENHRY and SYGVKD. The V and J ends lost 2 bases and 3 bases, in that order; junction bases with no gene match: 6. CDR3 size: 16 residues.

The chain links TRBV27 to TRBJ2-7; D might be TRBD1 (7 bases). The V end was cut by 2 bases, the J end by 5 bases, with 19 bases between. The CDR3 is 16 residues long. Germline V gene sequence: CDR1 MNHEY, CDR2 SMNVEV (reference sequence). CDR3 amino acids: CASSLTQTGRYDEQYF. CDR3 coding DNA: TGTGCCAGCAGTTTAACCCAGACAGGGAGGTACGACGAGCAGTACTTC.

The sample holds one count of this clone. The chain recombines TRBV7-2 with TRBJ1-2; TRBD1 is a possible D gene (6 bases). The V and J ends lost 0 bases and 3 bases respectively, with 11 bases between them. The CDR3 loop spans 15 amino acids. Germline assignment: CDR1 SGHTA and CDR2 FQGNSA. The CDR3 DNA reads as TGTGCCAGCAGCTTAGCGGGGGGCTTCCACTATGGCTACACCTTC. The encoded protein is CASSLAGGFHYGYTF.